This T cell receptor beta chain was captured by sequencing in a study of T cell responses to AZD1222 COVID-19 vaccine. General study findings and limits: Spike-specific TCR breadth and depth grew following two AZD1222 doses.

Comments on this clone: Antigen unknown.

V shed 7 bases and J shed 2 bases, with 6 bases lying between them. The CDR3 runs 12 residues. Profiled with immunoSEQ multiplex PCR; TCRdb holds only in-frame clones, not every one. In the table there are 150,000 to 200,000 clones, under 95% of which are singletons. The rearrangement links TRBV12-3 or TRBV12-4 to TRBJ1-3; D uncertain. The sequenced sample was peripheral blood, obtained 28 days after the second AZD1222 dose. The origin of this receptor is an adult who received the AZD1222 COVID-19 vaccine. CDR3 protein: CASKEAGNTIYF. Written as DNA, the CDR3 is TGTGCCAGCAAGGAGGCTGGAAACACCATATATTTT.